This TCR beta chain was captured by sequencing in a study of blood T cell repertoires in COVID-19. The junction had 11 bases not matched to a gene; V was cut back by 3 bases and J by 3 bases. CDR1 DFQATT and CDR2 SNEGSKA come from the germline V gene (reference sequence). The CDR3 has 16 amino acids. Clones were sequenced by immunoSEQ multiplex PCR, and TCRdb holds only the in-frame ones, with some missing. The sample yields 130,000 to 150,000 clones, 80% to 85% seen once. Material: peripheral blood. The receptor's source is a human donor in a cohort sampled during active COVID-19. The chain couples TRBV20-1 to TRBJ2-7; 10 nucleotides agree with TRBD2. The CDR3 here is CSASPSGRALRYEQYF. CDR3 bases: TGCAGTGCTAGTCCCAGCGGGAGGGCTCTGCGCTACGAGCAGTACTTC.